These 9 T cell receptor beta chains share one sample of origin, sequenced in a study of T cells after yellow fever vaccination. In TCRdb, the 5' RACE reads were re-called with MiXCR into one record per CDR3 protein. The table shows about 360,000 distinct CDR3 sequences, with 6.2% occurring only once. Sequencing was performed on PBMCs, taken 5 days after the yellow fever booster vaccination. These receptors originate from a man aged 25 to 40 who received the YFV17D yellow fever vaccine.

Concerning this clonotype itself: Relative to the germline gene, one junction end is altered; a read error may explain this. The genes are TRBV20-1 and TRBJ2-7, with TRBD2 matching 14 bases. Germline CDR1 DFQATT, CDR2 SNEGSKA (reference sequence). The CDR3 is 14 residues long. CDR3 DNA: TGCGGTGCTCAGGGACTAGCGGGAGAACACGAGCAGTACTTC. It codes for CGAQGLAGEHEQYF.

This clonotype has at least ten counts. The CDR3 coding sequence is TGCGCCAGCAGACATCTAGGGGATTATGGCTACACCTTC. As protein: CASRHLGDYGYTF. The rearrangement uses TRBV5-1 and TRBJ1-2; D is possibly TRBD1 (5 bases). CDR3 length: 13 amino acids. V was shortened by 5 bases and J by 5 bases, with 13 bases between the two germline ends. Germline V lookup: CDR1 SGHRS, CDR2 YFSETQ.

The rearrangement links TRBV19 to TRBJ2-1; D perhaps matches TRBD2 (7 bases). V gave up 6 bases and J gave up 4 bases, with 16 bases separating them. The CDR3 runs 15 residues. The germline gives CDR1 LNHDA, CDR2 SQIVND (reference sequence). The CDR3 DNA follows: TGTGCCAGTAGCACTAGCGTTCAGGGGTACAATGAGCAGTTCTTC. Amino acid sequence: CASSTSVQGYNEQFF.

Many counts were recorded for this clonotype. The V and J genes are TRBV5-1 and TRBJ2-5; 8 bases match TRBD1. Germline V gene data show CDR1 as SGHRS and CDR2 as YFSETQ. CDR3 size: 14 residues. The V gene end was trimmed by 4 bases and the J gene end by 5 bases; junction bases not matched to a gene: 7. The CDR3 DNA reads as TGCGCCAGCAGCCTCGGACAGGGTGGGGAGACCCAGTACTTC. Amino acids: CASSLGQGGETQYF.

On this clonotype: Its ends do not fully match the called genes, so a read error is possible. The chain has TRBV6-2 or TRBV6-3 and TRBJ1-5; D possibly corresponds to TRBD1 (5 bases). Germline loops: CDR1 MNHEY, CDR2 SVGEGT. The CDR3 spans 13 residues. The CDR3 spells CASHSGGNRPQHF. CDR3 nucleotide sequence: TGTGCCAGCCATTCGGGGGGAAATCGGCCCCAGCATTTT.

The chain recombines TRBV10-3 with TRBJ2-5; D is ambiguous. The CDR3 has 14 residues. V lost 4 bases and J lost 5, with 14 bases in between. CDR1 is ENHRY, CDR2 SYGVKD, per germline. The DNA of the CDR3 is TGTGCCATCAGTGGCCCGACCTTAAGGGAGACCCAGTACTTC. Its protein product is CAISGPTLRETQYF.

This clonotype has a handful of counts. Here the CDR3 reads CATRTGGSYEQYF. In nucleotides, the CDR3 is TGTGCCACTAGGACAGGGGGCTCCTACGAGCAGTACTTC. The rearrangement uses TRBV5-4 and TRBJ2-7; TRBD1 agrees at 10 bases. The germline gives CDR1 SGHNT, CDR2 YYREEE (reference sequence). Germline trimming cut 9 bases from V and 0 bases from J; bases unmatched to any gene: 3. The CDR3 runs to 13 residues.

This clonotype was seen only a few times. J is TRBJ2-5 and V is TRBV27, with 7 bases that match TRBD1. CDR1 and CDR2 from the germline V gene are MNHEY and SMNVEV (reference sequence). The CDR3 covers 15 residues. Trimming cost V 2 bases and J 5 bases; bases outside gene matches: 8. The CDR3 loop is CASSLTTRGFETQYF. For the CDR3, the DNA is TGTGCCAGCAGTTTAACCACCAGGGGGTTCGAGACCCAGTACTTC.

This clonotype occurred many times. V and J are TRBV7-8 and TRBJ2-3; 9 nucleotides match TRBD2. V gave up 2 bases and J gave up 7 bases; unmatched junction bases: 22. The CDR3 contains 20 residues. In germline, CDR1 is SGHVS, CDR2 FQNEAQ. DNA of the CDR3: TGTGCCAGCAGCTTACCTGACCGCGGGACTAGCCCTGGGAGCTGGAATACGCAGTATTTT. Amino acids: CASSLPDRGTSPGSWNTQYF.